Listed below are T cell receptor beta chains from one sample, sequenced in a study of shared clonotypes between healthy human individuals. Libraries were prepared by immunoSEQ multiplex PCR; TCRdb keeps only in-frame clonotypes and omits some of them. The sample shows some 200,000 clones, 66% of them seen only once. Material: memory CD4+ T cells sorted from blood. The receptors shown here come from a man under 40 in good health. CDR3s include the opening cysteine and the closing phenylalanine or tryptophan. The order of the fields is CDR3 length, D gene, J gene, V gene, clone size, CDR3 protein, CDR3 DNA. D genes are given only for firm matches. Clone size appears in some rows only: once, few, many, or a class for an expanded clone.

len: 16
d_gene: -
j_gene: TRBJ2-1
v_gene: TRBV9
abundance: -
CDR3aa: CASSSTSGAGVYEQFF
CDR3nt: TGTGCCAGCAGCTCCACCTCGGGGGCGGGAGTCTATGAGCAGTTCTTC

len: 15
d_gene: TRBD1
j_gene: TRBJ1-3
v_gene: TRBV9
abundance: few
CDR3aa: CASSAGTGVGNTIYF
CDR3nt: TGTGCCAGCAGCGCTGGGACAGGGGTTGGAAACACCATATATTTT

len: 18
d_gene: -
j_gene: TRBJ2-1
v_gene: TRBV11-3
abundance: -
CDR3aa: CASSFSGTLGDTYNEQFF
CDR3nt: TGTGCCAGCAGCTTTAGTGGAACTTTGGGGGATACATACAATGAGCAGTTCTTC

len: 12
d_gene: -
j_gene: TRBJ2-2
v_gene: TRBV6-5
abundance: few
CDR3aa: CASSTRTGELFF
CDR3nt: TGTGCCAGCAGCACCCGGACCGGGGAGCTGTTTTTT

len: 13
d_gene: -
j_gene: TRBJ2-7
v_gene: TRBV7-2
abundance: -
CDR3aa: CASSQAVSYEQYF
CDR3nt: TGTGCCAGCAGCCAGGCAGTCTCCTACGAGCAGTACTTC

len: 12
d_gene: -
j_gene: TRBJ2-5
v_gene: TRBV7-2
abundance: -
CDR3aa: CASSRLSGLMHF
CDR3nt: TGTGCCAGCAGTCGTTTATCGGGACTCATGCACTTC

len: 17
d_gene: TRBD1
j_gene: TRBJ2-1
v_gene: TRBV7-8
abundance: few
CDR3aa: CASTLGAGDRGYNEQFF
CDR3nt: TGTGCCAGCACCCTCGGCGCCGGGGACAGGGGATACAATGAGCAGTTCTTC

len: 15
d_gene: -
j_gene: TRBJ1-5
v_gene: TRBV13
abundance: -
CDR3aa: CASSLRRGGNQPQHF
CDR3nt: TGTGCCAGCAGCCTACGGCGCGGTGGCAATCAGCCCCAGCATTTT

len: 15
d_gene: TRBD2
j_gene: TRBJ2-2
v_gene: TRBV7-7
abundance: -
CDR3aa: CASSPRTSGTGELFF
CDR3nt: TGTGCCAGCAGCCCCCGGACTAGCGGCACCGGGGAGCTGTTTTTT

len: 15
d_gene: -
j_gene: TRBJ1-2
v_gene: TRBV11-2
abundance: -
CDR3aa: CASSLGLKDFSGYTF
CDR3nt: TGTGCCAGCAGCTTAGGGTTGAAGGACTTTTCTGGCTACACCTTC

len: 14
d_gene: -
j_gene: TRBJ1-5
v_gene: TRBV5-8
abundance: -
CDR3aa: CASSLPGYYQPQHF
CDR3nt: TGTGCCAGCAGCCTTCCAGGGTACTATCAGCCCCAGCATTTT

len: 14
d_gene: -
j_gene: TRBJ2-3
v_gene: TRBV7-2
abundance: -
CDR3aa: CASSLSAGTDTQYF
CDR3nt: TGTGCCAGCAGCTTAAGTGCAGGCACAGATACGCAGTATTTT

len: 15
d_gene: -
j_gene: TRBJ2-3
v_gene: TRBV6-1
abundance: -
CDR3aa: CASSDSATRTDTQYF
CDR3nt: TGTGCCAGCAGTGATTCGGCGACCCGCACAGATACGCAGTATTTT

len: 17
d_gene: -
j_gene: TRBJ1-5
v_gene: TRBV21-1
abundance: few
CDR3aa: CASSRENTNYSNQPQHF
CDR3nt: TGTGCCAGCAGCCGGGAGAATACCAACTATAGCAATCAGCCCCAGCATTTT

len: 17
d_gene: -
j_gene: TRBJ2-3
v_gene: TRBV10-2
abundance: -
CDR3aa: CASHTTVGEGSTDTQYF
CDR3nt: TGCGCCAGCCATACGACGGTAGGGGAAGGGAGCACAGATACGCAGTATTTT

len: 17
d_gene: TRBD1
j_gene: TRBJ2-1
v_gene: TRBV7-3
abundance: few
CDR3aa: CASSPGQVGSLRNEQFF
CDR3nt: TGTGCCAGCAGCCCTGGACAGGTGGGTTCGCTAAGGAATGAGCAGTTCTTC

len: 14
d_gene: -
j_gene: TRBJ2-7
v_gene: TRBV5-4
abundance: -
CDR3aa: CASSLALNAYEQYF
CDR3nt: TGTGCCAGCAGCTTGGCACTGAACGCCTACGAGCAGTACTTC

len: 18
d_gene: -
j_gene: TRBJ2-1
v_gene: TRBV21-1
abundance: few
CDR3aa: CASSKARRRAASYNEQFF
CDR3nt: TGTGCCAGCAGCAAAGCGCGTAGGAGGGCAGCCTCCTACAATGAGCAGTTCTTC

len: 14
d_gene: -
j_gene: TRBJ2-5
v_gene: TRBV6-5
abundance: -
CDR3aa: CAAKTPRREETQYF
CDR3nt: TGTGCCGCCAAGACTCCCAGGAGGGAAGAGACCCAGTACTTC

len: 14
d_gene: TRBD2
j_gene: TRBJ2-3
v_gene: TRBV5-5
abundance: -
CDR3aa: CASSSERGGDTQYF
CDR3nt: TGTGCCAGCAGTTCCGAGCGGGGGGGAGATACGCAGTATTTT

len: 14
d_gene: -
j_gene: TRBJ2-4
v_gene: TRBV9
abundance: few
CDR3aa: CASSPGLTKNIQYF
CDR3nt: TGTGCCAGCAGCCCCGGGTTAACCAAAAACATTCAGTACTTC

len: 11
d_gene: -
j_gene: TRBJ1-2
v_gene: TRBV20-1
abundance: -
CDR3aa: CSATEGGGYTF
CDR3nt: TGCAGTGCTACCGAAGGGGGGGGCTACACCTTC

len: 13
d_gene: -
j_gene: TRBJ2-7
v_gene: TRBV4-2
abundance: -
CDR3aa: CASSKEAAYEQYF
CDR3nt: TGTGCCAGCAGCAAGGAGGCAGCCTACGAGCAGTACTTC

len: 14
d_gene: -
j_gene: TRBJ2-2
v_gene: TRBV19
abundance: few
CDR3aa: CASSTQANTGELFF
CDR3nt: TGTGCCAGTAGTACACAGGCGAACACCGGGGAGCTGTTTTTT

len: 13
d_gene: -
j_gene: TRBJ2-1
v_gene: TRBV7-8
abundance: once
CDR3aa: CASSPRLVDEQFF
CDR3nt: TGTGCCAGCAGCCCCCGACTAGTCGATGAGCAGTTCTTC

len: 16
d_gene: TRBD1
j_gene: TRBJ2-3
v_gene: TRBV30
abundance: few
CDR3aa: CAWSIGEQGLGDTQYF
CDR3nt: TGTGCCTGGAGTATCGGGGAACAGGGGTTGGGAGATACGCAGTATTTT

len: 17
d_gene: TRBD1
j_gene: TRBJ2-2
v_gene: TRBV4-1
abundance: -
CDR3aa: CASSRQPGQGFTGELFF
CDR3nt: TGCGCCAGCAGCCGCCAACCGGGACAGGGGTTTACCGGGGAGCTGTTTTTT

len: 12
d_gene: -
j_gene: TRBJ2-7
v_gene: TRBV6-1
abundance: -
CDR3aa: CASSAQIYEQYF
CDR3nt: TGTGCCAGCAGTGCACAGATCTACGAGCAGTACTTC

len: 13
d_gene: TRBD1
j_gene: TRBJ2-5
v_gene: TRBV29-1
abundance: -
CDR3aa: CSVVPGQKETQYF
CDR3nt: TGCAGCGTCGTACCGGGACAGAAAGAGACCCAGTACTTC

len: 16
d_gene: TRBD2
j_gene: TRBJ2-6
v_gene: TRBV4-1
abundance: -
CDR3aa: CASSYGDYSGANVLTF
CDR3nt: TGCGCCAGCAGTTATGGGGACTACTCTGGGGCCAACGTCCTGACTTTC

len: 15
d_gene: TRBD2
j_gene: TRBJ2-1
v_gene: TRBV5-1
abundance: -
CDR3aa: CASSLAGAGVSEQFF
CDR3nt: TGCGCCAGCAGCTTGGCCGGAGCGGGAGTTAGTGAGCAGTTCTTC

len: 13
d_gene: -
j_gene: TRBJ2-5
v_gene: TRBV2
abundance: few
CDR3aa: CASSVRGWETQYF
CDR3nt: TGTGCCAGCAGTGTGAGGGGGTGGGAGACCCAGTACTTC

len: 12
d_gene: -
j_gene: TRBJ2-3
v_gene: TRBV28
abundance: -
CDR3aa: CASSLYRRTQYF
CDR3nt: TGTGCCAGCAGTTTATATCGACGGACGCAGTATTTT

len: 13
d_gene: -
j_gene: TRBJ2-7
v_gene: TRBV6-6
abundance: -
CDR3aa: CASSHNTGYEQYF
CDR3nt: TGTGCCAGCAGCCACAATACTGGCTACGAGCAGTACTTC

len: 14
d_gene: -
j_gene: TRBJ1-1
v_gene: TRBV7-6
abundance: -
CDR3aa: CASSPTRTNTEAFF
CDR3nt: TGTGCCAGCAGCCCGACAAGAACGAACACTGAAGCTTTCTTT

len: 16
d_gene: -
j_gene: TRBJ2-5
v_gene: TRBV18
abundance: -
CDR3aa: CASSPIRSHSQETQYF
CDR3nt: TGTGCCAGCTCTCCCATACGGTCCCACTCCCAAGAGACCCAGTACTTC

len: 15
d_gene: TRBD1
j_gene: TRBJ2-1
v_gene: TRBV5-5
abundance: -
CDR3aa: CASSPGVRGLNEQFF
CDR3nt: TGTGCCAGCAGTCCGGGCGTCAGGGGGCTAAATGAGCAGTTCTTC

len: 18
d_gene: TRBD2
j_gene: TRBJ2-3
v_gene: TRBV5-5
abundance: -
CDR3aa: CASSLGTSGSFRTDTQYF
CDR3nt: TGTGCCAGCAGCTTGGGGACTAGCGGGAGTTTTCGCACAGATACGCAGTATTTT

len: 12
d_gene: -
j_gene: TRBJ2-7
v_gene: TRBV5-6
abundance: -
CDR3aa: CASSRGSYEQYF
CDR3nt: TGTGCCAGCAGCCGGGGCTCCTACGAGCAGTACTTC

len: 10
d_gene: -
j_gene: TRBJ1-1
v_gene: TRBV29-1
abundance: -
CDR3aa: CSAGFTEAFF
CDR3nt: TGCAGCGCCGGGTTCACTGAAGCTTTCTTT

len: 15
d_gene: -
j_gene: TRBJ2-1
v_gene: TRBV7-2
abundance: -
CDR3aa: CASSSAGGVYNEQFF
CDR3nt: TGTGCCAGCAGCTCAGCGGGCGGGGTTTACAATGAGCAGTTCTTC

len: 13
d_gene: -
j_gene: TRBJ1-1
v_gene: TRBV15
abundance: -
CDR3aa: CATKGSDNTEAFF
CDR3nt: TGTGCCACCAAAGGGAGCGATAACACTGAAGCTTTCTTT

len: 14
d_gene: -
j_gene: TRBJ1-1
v_gene: TRBV5-8
abundance: -
CDR3aa: CASSFRSINTEAFF
CDR3nt: TGTGCCAGCAGCTTTCGGTCCATTAACACTGAAGCTTTCTTT

len: 14
d_gene: -
j_gene: TRBJ1-2
v_gene: TRBV2
abundance: -
CDR3aa: CASSEQIGSYGYTF
CDR3nt: TGTGCCAGCAGTGAACAGATCGGCTCCTATGGCTACACCTTC

len: 14
d_gene: -
j_gene: TRBJ2-7
v_gene: TRBV5-5
abundance: few
CDR3aa: CASSPVRDSYEQYF
CDR3nt: TGTGCCAGCAGCCCGGTTCGGGATTCCTACGAGCAGTACTTC

len: 19
d_gene: TRBD1
j_gene: TRBJ2-2
v_gene: TRBV11-2
abundance: -
CDR3aa: CASSLDLGSRTGNTGELFF
CDR3nt: TGTGCCAGCAGCTTAGACCTCGGCTCGAGGACAGGGAACACCGGGGAGCTGTTTTTT

len: 11
d_gene: -
j_gene: TRBJ1-2
v_gene: TRBV28
abundance: few
CDR3aa: CASSLIGGYTF
CDR3nt: TGTGCCAGCAGTTTAATCGGAGGCTACACCTTC

len: 15
d_gene: -
j_gene: TRBJ2-5
v_gene: TRBV6-6
abundance: -
CDR3aa: CASSYSGRWGETQYF
CDR3nt: TGTGCCAGCAGTTACTCCGGGCGGTGGGGAGAGACCCAGTACTTC

len: 15
d_gene: TRBD2
j_gene: TRBJ2-1
v_gene: TRBV5-1
abundance: once
CDR3aa: CASSYGTSGYNEQFF
CDR3nt: TGCGCCAGCAGCTACGGGACTAGCGGCTACAATGAGCAGTTCTTC

len: 17
d_gene: TRBD2
j_gene: TRBJ2-1
v_gene: TRBV29-1
abundance: -
CDR3aa: CSVGTSGRRSIDNEQFF
CDR3nt: TGCAGCGTTGGGACTAGCGGGAGGCGATCGATTGACAATGAGCAGTTCTTC

len: 17
d_gene: -
j_gene: TRBJ2-2
v_gene: TRBV18
abundance: -
CDR3aa: CASSPIGAGANTGELFF
CDR3nt: TGTGCCAGCTCACCGATAGGAGCAGGGGCGAACACCGGGGAGCTGTTTTTT

len: 15
d_gene: -
j_gene: TRBJ2-2
v_gene: TRBV10-3
abundance: -
CDR3aa: CAISPGTVNTGELFF
CDR3nt: TGTGCCATCAGTCCCGGGACGGTGAACACCGGGGAGCTGTTTTTT

len: 11
d_gene: -
j_gene: TRBJ2-7
v_gene: TRBV7-8
abundance: few
CDR3aa: CATSHAYEQYF
CDR3nt: TGTGCCACCTCTCACGCCTACGAGCAGTACTTC

len: 20
d_gene: -
j_gene: TRBJ1-5
v_gene: TRBV19
abundance: -
CDR3aa: CASSRQVWRGQQDLNQPQHF
CDR3nt: TGTGCCAGTAGCCGGCAGGTATGGAGGGGACAACAGGACCTCAATCAGCCCCAGCATTTT

len: 14
d_gene: TRBD1
j_gene: TRBJ2-7
v_gene: TRBV5-1
abundance: many
CDR3aa: CASSVDRTSYEQYF
CDR3nt: TGCGCCAGCAGCGTGGACAGGACTTCCTACGAGCAGTACTTC